The following is a T cell receptor (beta chain) sequence with its context. Its antigen has not been determined. Per-nucleotide qualities are absent, and no much larger clonotype sits a single base away. The data originate from a study of OX40 agonist ivuxolimab in advanced cancers. Notes on the research overall: The costimulatory receptor OX40 (CD134) was targeted by ivuxolimab, a fully human IgG2 agonistic monoclonal antibody. The monotherapy dose-escalation portion (N ≈ 52 patients) of the phase I ivuxolimab trial is reported in the paper. Prior anti-PD-1, anti-PD-L1 or anti-CTLA-4 therapy was permitted, and approximately 42% of dose-escalation patients had received checkpoint inhibitors. Of the roughly 52 patients in dose escalation, some 20 had hepatocellular carcinoma, roughly 15 had melanoma, 9 had renal cell carcinoma and 9 had head and neck cancer. Intravenous ivuxolimab was administered to patients every 2 weeks at six dose levels: 0.01, 0.1, 0.3, 1.5, 3 and 10 mg/kg. Three dose-escalation patients achieved partial responses, one with hepatocellular carcinoma and two with cutaneous melanoma. Peripheral TCRbeta sequencing was intended to test whether TCR sequence diversity was altered and clonal T-cell expansion was caused by ivuxolimab. In the dose-escalation cohort, 75% to 85% of patients were male, and the mean age was 60 years with a range of roughly 20 to 80. Results and caveats for the whole study, not just this receptor: Low levels of normalized T-cell clonal expansion were also shown by some nonresponding patients. In partial responders in the 0.1-3.0 mg/kg groups, normalized peripheral clonal expansion was found to be among the lowest, especially among CD8+ T cells. At doses of 0.1 to 3.0 mg/kg, clonal expansion of both CD4+ and CD8+ blood T cells was observed from baseline to week 6. After ivuxolimab, expanded clones were on average more numerous among CD8+ T cells than among CD4+ T cells. Which antigens the clonally expanded peripheral T cells were specific for was not determined.

The trial excluded patients who had a history of autoimmune disease or were on systemic immunosuppression. Peripheral blood for TCR sequencing was collected from all dose cohorts at baseline, on cycle 4 day 1, and on cycle 7 day 1. Samples were obtained from an open-label, multicenter, first-in-human phase I dose-escalation trial of ivuxolimab. Adults with locally advanced or metastatic head and neck squamous cell, hepatocellular, melanoma or renal cell carcinoma were enrolled in the trial. Before TCR sequencing, CD4+ and CD8+ T cells were separately sorted from peripheral blood. The CDR1 and CDR2 encoded by the germline V gene are SGHRS and YFSETQ. V is cut by 1 base and J by 3 bases, and the space between the germline ends is 19 bases. From the cysteine up to the phenylalanine, the CDR3 has a length of 17 residues. Of all the DNA, just the CDR3 is kept, 51 bases in frame from base 1. For sequencing of the TCRbeta CDR3 region, genomic DNA was extracted from the sorted cells. The immunoSEQ Assay was used to sequence the TCRbeta CDR3 regions. Held by TCRdb, this immuneACCESS table contains in-frame sequences only and omits some clones. Under half of the omission traces to an unresolved V gene where checked; the cause of the rest is unknown. The sample table shows about 73,000 clones, and 92% are seen once. The top ten hold 8.5% to 10% of the sample.

Sequenced here: CD4+ or CD8+ T cells sorted from blood, sampled in a trial of the OX40 agonist ivuxolimab. The receptor was isolated from an adult with an advanced solid tumor such as melanoma, head and neck, liver or kidney cancer. The V and J genes are TRBV5-1 and TRBJ1-2; a weak D assignment points to TRBD1 (5 bases agree). CDR3 reads: CASSLLGTAYLDYGYTF. The DNA sequence is given as TGCGCCAGCAGCTTGTTGGGGACCGCCTATTTAGACTATGGCTACACCTTC.